This entry is about one T cell receptor (beta chain). Its antigen is unidentified. The data stem from a study of brain T cells in children with intractable seizures. Notes on the study in general: HCMV serostatus was not known, and viral specificity came from CDR3 similarity only. Clones missing pre-surgery may reflect undersampling of that blood sample.

Clones were read by immunoSEQ multiplex PCR, and TCRdb kept only the in-frame ones, dropping some. In the table there are over 95,000 clones, 94% of which are singletons. This CDR3 contains 14 residues. V was trimmed by 3 bases and J by 2 bases, leaving 9 bases between them. Per the germline V gene, CDR1 is SNHLY and CDR2 is FYNNEI. Only cases whose brain tissue showed the highest T cell transcript signatures were sequenced. At least one anti-epileptic drug was given before surgery. The sequence was collected from a boy less than two years old with hemimegalencephaly and intractable seizures. Sequencing was performed on peripheral blood, taken at surgery. The J gene is TRBJ2-3, the V gene TRBV2; D is uncertain. CDR3 bases: TGTGCCAGCAGTGATAACAGTTACACAGATACGCAGTATTTT. Its translation is CASSDNSYTDTQYF.